This T cell receptor (beta chain) was captured by sequencing in a study of Tregs in tolerant kidney transplant recipients. Study information: Recipients received nonmyeloablative bone marrow transplants from related graft donors, with transient mixed chimerism.

Assay used: immunoSEQ multiplex PCR; TCRdb lists only in-frame clones, some missing. The sample contains tens of thousands of clones, less than 90% of which appear only once. To note about this clone: The antigen remains undetermined.

Whole-study results and caveats: Few patients were studied, so findings need validation in larger groups. For some patients, primers changed over time, blocking nucleotide-level comparison.

Unstimulated Tregs (CD4+CD25+CD127-) and CD4+CD25- non-Tregs were sorted from PBMCs. In germline, CDR1 is SEHNR, CDR2 FQNEAQ (reference sequence). The CDR3 has 17 residues. V was pared by 5 bases and J by 0 bases, with 14 bases between. The material sequenced was CD4+ T cells from blood, taken before the transplant. The J gene is TRBJ2-6, the V gene TRBV7-9; D is perhaps TRBD1 (6 bases). This TCR was sampled from a human donor who received a combined kidney and bone marrow transplant. The CDR3 DNA reads TGTGCCAGCAGCCAACAGGGCCTAAGCTCTGGGGCCAACGTCCTGACTTTC. It specifies CASSQQGLSSGANVLTF.